A single sample gave rise to the 24 T cell receptor beta chains below, sequenced in a study of OX40 agonist ivuxolimab in advanced cancers. The method was immunoSEQ multiplex PCR; TCRdb's version includes in-frame clones alone and lacks a portion of them. The sample has roughly 42,000 clones; over 80% are singletons. Sample: CD4+ or CD8+ T cells sorted from blood, taken in a trial of the OX40 agonist ivuxolimab. The receptors shown here come from an adult with an advanced solid tumor such as melanoma, head and neck, liver or kidney cancer.

The genes are TRBV28 and TRBJ2-2; D tentatively reads TRBD1 or TRBD2 (5 bases each). Germline V CDR1 and CDR2: MDHEN, SYDVKM. V shed 5 bases and J shed 6 bases, with 13 bases lying between them. The CDR3 length is 14 residues. CDR3 sequence (DNA): TGTGCCAGCAGTCTCCTCCGGGGCGCCGGGGAGCTGTTTTTT. Translation gives CASSLLRGAGELFF. Filled out from reference TRBV28 and TRBJ2-2, the complete variable domain reads DVKVTQSSRYLVKRTGEKVFLECVQDMDHENMFWYRQDPGLGLRLIYFSYDVKMKEKGDIPEGYSVSREKKERFSLILESASTNQTSMYLCASSLLRGAGELFFGEGSRLTVL.

This clone was counted a single time. The CDR3 region is CASSLGRGAYNEQFF. The CDR3, as DNA: TGTGCCAGCAGCTTAGGACGGGGGGCCTACAATGAGCAGTTCTTC. The chain carries TRBV13 and TRBJ2-1; 7 bases agree with TRBD2. Trimming removed 0 bases from V and 2 bases from J; junction bases left unmatched: 1. The germline V gene has CDR1 PRHDT and CDR2 FYEKMQ (reference sequence). The CDR3 totals 15 residues.

The chain combines TRBV6-5 with TRBJ2-3; the D gene is possibly TRBD2 (6 bases). Trimming took off 6 bases at V and 2 bases at J, with 15 bases between the two ends. The CDR3 sequence is 15 residues long. Germline V gene data show CDR1 as MNHEY and CDR2 as SVGAGI. CDR3 coding DNA: TGTGCCAGCAGGGTTACCGGGGGTACCACAGATACGCAGTATTTT. This gives the protein CASRVTGGTTDTQYF.

V and J are TRBV6-5 and TRBJ2-1; TRBD2 agrees at 9 bases. J was trimmed by 1 base and V by 4 bases; bases with no gene match: 5. Germline CDR1 MNHEY, CDR2 SVGAGI. There are 16 residues in the CDR3. CDR3 loop: CASSSSGLASYNEQFF. CDR3 nucleotides: TGTGCCAGCAGTTCTAGTGGACTAGCGTCCTACAATGAGCAGTTCTTC.

This chain links TRBV5-1 with TRBJ2-7; D ambiguous. Germline values: CDR1 SGHRS, CDR2 YFSETQ. This CDR3 has 13 residues. V dropped 2 bases and J dropped 3 bases, with 9 bases sitting between them. CDR3 in amino acids: CASSFELYYEQYF. For the CDR3, the DNA is TGCGCCAGCAGCTTCGAGCTGTACTACGAGCAGTACTTC.

This chain links TRBV28 with TRBJ1-2; TRBD1 might be the D (5 bases). This CDR3 spans 15 amino acids. V lost 6 bases and J lost 2, with 16 bases in between. CDR1 and CDR2 from the germline V gene are MDHEN and SYDVKM. The CDR3 region has the DNA TGTGCCAGCAGCGAACCGGGACCAAGAAACTATGGCTACACCTTC. Its translation: CASSEPGPRNYGYTF.

The chain employs TRBV4-2 and TRBJ2-1; D remains unclear. This CDR3 spans 14 amino acids. V dropped 3 bases and J dropped 0 bases, with 6 bases sitting between them. Germline V lookup: CDR1 LGHNA, CDR2 YNFKEQ. CDR3 nucleotide sequence: TGTGCCAGCAGCCAGAGAGACTCCTACAATGAGCAGTTCTTC. Translating gives CASSQRDSYNEQFF.

This clone was observed once. The genes are TRBV9 and TRBJ1-5, with 9 nucleotides matching TRBD1. J gave up 6 bases and V 3 bases, and 7 bases lay outside the gene matches. The CDR3 loop spans 15 amino acids. Germline lookup yields CDR1 SGDLS and CDR2 YYNGEE. The CDR3 spells CASSATGGEGQPQHF. As DNA, the CDR3 is TGTGCCAGCAGCGCAACAGGGGGCGAGGGTCAGCCCCAGCATTTT.

This clone was seen only once. The chain combines TRBV7-6 with TRBJ1-4; TRBD1 might be the D (5 bases). CDR3 length equals 16 residues. Trimming cost V 1 base and J 7 bases, with 16 bases left between them. Per germline, CDR1 SGHVS and CDR2 FNYEAQ. The DNA of the CDR3 is TGTGCCAGCAGCTTAGTCCCGGGTCTAGGGGCTGAAAAACTGTTTTTT. This sequence encodes CASSLVPGLGAEKLFF.

V is TRBV5-1 and J is TRBJ2-1; the match to TRBD2 covers 11 bases. The length of the CDR3 is 16 residues. J was trimmed by 8 bases and V by 4 bases; bases with no gene match: 11. Germline V gives CDR1 SGHRS, CDR2 YFSETQ. This chain's CDR3 is CASSGRLAGFEDEQFF. The CDR3 coding sequence is TGCGCCAGCAGCGGAAGACTAGCGGGATTCGAGGATGAGCAGTTCTTC.

The chain carries TRBV27 and TRBJ2-5; 9 bases fit TRBD1. J gave up 5 bases and V 2 bases, and 9 bases lay outside the gene matches. This CDR3 contains 16 residues. Germline lookup yields CDR1 MNHEY and CDR2 SMNVEV (reference sequence). CDR3 sequence reads: CASSLRRQGGSETQYF. For the CDR3, the DNA is TGTGCCAGCAGTTTACGGCGACAGGGGGGCTCGGAGACCCAGTACTTC.

This CDR3 reads CASSQESPAGLSSYEQYF. The CDR3, as DNA: TGCGCCAGCAGCCAAGAGTCCCCAGCGGGGTTGAGCTCCTACGAGCAGTACTTC. The chain has TRBV4-1 and TRBJ2-7; 7 bases are shared with TRBD2. Per germline, CDR1 MGHRA and CDR2 YSYEKL. CDR3 length: 18 residues. V shed 0 bases, J shed 0 bases, and the junction held 11 bases outside the gene matches.

The chain links TRBV6-1 to TRBJ1-5; 7 bases agree with TRBD1. Germline V lookup: CDR1 MNHNS, CDR2 SASEGT. V was clipped by 5 bases and J by 6 bases; unmatched bases: 1. CDR3 length: 12 residues. CDR3 amino acids: CASSRQGQPQHF. DNA for the CDR3: TGTGCCAGCAGTAGACAGGGTCAGCCCCAGCATTTT.

This clone was detected only a few times. V gene TRBV2 combines with J gene TRBJ2-3; 16 bases match TRBD2. Per the germline V gene, CDR1 is SNHLY and CDR2 is FYNNEI. V shed 6 bases and J 0 bases; nucleotides not matched to a gene: 0. The CDR3 extends over 16 amino acids. CDR3 residues: CASRGLAGGSTDTQYF. The CDR3 DNA reads as TGTGCCAGCAGGGGACTAGCGGGAGGGAGCACAGATACGCAGTATTTT.

The V gene is TRBV27, the J gene TRBJ2-4; 7 bases align to TRBD2. Germline values: CDR1 MNHEY, CDR2 SMNVEV (reference sequence). The V and J ends lost 4 bases and 4 bases, in that order; junction bases with no gene match: 10. The CDR3 totals 16 residues. CDR3 region: CASSSVAGETKNIQYF. CDR3 in DNA: TGTGCCAGCAGTTCCGTGGCGGGAGAGACAAAAAACATTCAGTACTTC.

V gene TRBV5-1 combines with J gene TRBJ1-1, with D possibly TRBD1 on 5 matching bases. The CDR3 length is 12 residues. Germline V gene sequence: CDR1 SGHRS, CDR2 YFSETQ. V was pared by 6 bases and J by 3 bases, with 9 bases between. CDR3 bases: TGCGCCAGCAAATCGACAGACACTGAAGCTTTCTTT. Translating it yields CASKSTDTEAFF.

The chain employs TRBV9 and TRBJ1-1, with no clear D. The CDR3 consists of 13 residues. Germline-derived CDR1 and CDR2 are SGDLS and YYNGEE. V was shortened by 0 bases and J by 1 base, with 4 bases between the two germline ends. CDR3 nucleotides: TGTGCCAGCAGCGTAGAGCCGAACACTGAAGCTTTCTTT. The encoded protein is CASSVEPNTEAFF.

The genes are TRBV9 and TRBJ2-1; the match to TRBD2 covers 8 bases. Germline trimming cut 5 bases from V and 1 base from J; bases unmatched to any gene: 5. The CDR3 runs 15 residues. CDR1 and CDR2 (germline): SGDLS, YYNGEE. CDR3 in amino acids: CASSFSGVSYNEQFF. CDR3 in DNA: TGTGCCAGCAGTTTTAGCGGGGTTTCCTACAATGAGCAGTTCTTC.

The CDR3 reads CASSSLGGQPQHF. CDR3 coding DNA: TGTGCCAGCAGCTCTCTCGGCGGCCAGCCCCAGCATTTT. The rearrangement uses TRBV4-2 and TRBJ1-5, with no clear D. Trimming took 5 bases from V and 7 from J, leaving 12 bases between them. The germline V gene has CDR1 LGHNA and CDR2 YNFKEQ. CDR3 length: 13 amino acids.

This clone was seen a handful of times. This chain connects TRBV9 to TRBJ1-1; D not resolved. This CDR3 region has 15 residues. Germline CDR1 SGDLS, CDR2 YYNGEE. V was pared by 0 bases and J by 0 bases, with 9 bases between. The DNA of the CDR3 is TGTGCCAGCAGCGTAGGCATCCAAATGAACACTGAAGCTTTCTTT. It codes for CASSVGIQMNTEAFF.

Only one count was recorded for this clone. This same CDR3 is encoded by further DNA sequences in the sample. The rearrangement joins TRBV5-6 to TRBJ1-5; TRBD1 is a possible D gene (6 bases). Looked up from germline, CDR1 is SGHDT and CDR2 is YYEEEE. The CDR3 covers 17 residues. V shed 1 base and J shed 2 bases, with 16 bases lying between them. CDR3 DNA sequence: TGTGCCAGCAGCTTGAAACCAGGGGCTTCGGGCAATCAGCCCCAGCATTTT. Amino acids: CASSLKPGASGNQPQHF.

The rearrangement uses TRBV5-1 and TRBJ1-5; TRBD1 matches at 8 bases. The germline V gene encodes CDR1 SGHRS and CDR2 YFSETQ. The CDR3 is 19 amino acids. Trimming removed 3 bases from V and 0 bases from J; junction bases left unmatched: 14. The CDR3 DNA reads as TGCGCCAGCAGCTACGTACGGGACAGGAGCCCCTATAGCAATCAGCCCCAGCATTTT. Amino acid sequence: CASSYVRDRSPYSNQPQHF.

The rearrangement uses TRBV7-9 and TRBJ2-1; 11 bases map to TRBD2. The CDR3 is 16 amino acids. CDR1 and CDR2 (germline): SEHNR, FQNEAQ (reference sequence). V lost 5 bases, J lost 5 bases, and 8 bases stayed unmatched. CDR3 amino acids: CASSALAGGFHNEQFF. The CDR3 DNA reads as TGTGCCAGCAGCGCCCTAGCGGGAGGATTTCACAATGAGCAGTTCTTC.

This sequence joins TRBV7-9 and TRBJ1-3; the D is unclear. Per the germline V gene, CDR1 is SEHNR and CDR2 is FQNEAQ (reference sequence). Deletions cut 5 bases from V and 4 bases from J, with 9 bases between. The CDR3 is 13 residues long. The CDR3 region has the DNA TGTGCCAGCAGCAGCCCTCCGGGAAACACCATATATTTT. Protein: CASSSPPGNTIYF.